The rows below give T cell receptor beta chains drawn from one sample of a study of vaccination effects on CD4 cells after COVID-19. What these receptors recognize is not known. Produced via immunoSEQ multiplex PCR; TCRdb's table is partial and in-frame only. In the table there are 20,000 to 25,000 clones, roughly 74% of which are singletons. The source material was CD4+ T cells from PBMCs cultured with a peptide pool, sampled before COVID-19 vaccination. All receptors come from a human donor who had a prior SARS-CoV-2 infection. CDR3s include the opening cysteine and the closing phenylalanine or tryptophan. D genes are given only for firm matches. Clone size is given for some rows only: seen once, a few or many times, or a class if the clone is expanded.

D	V	J	size	CDR3	DNA
-	TRBV10-3	TRBJ1-1	-	CAISVLAGRDTEAFF	TGTGCCATCAGTGTCTTGGCAGGGAGGGACACTGAAGCTTTCTTT
-	TRBV18	TRBJ1-6	-	CASSQNQGSQHSPLHF	TGTGCCAGCTCACAGAACCAGGGGTCCCAACATTCACCCCTCCACTTT
-	TRBV3-1/TRBV3-2	TRBJ1-1	few	CASSQDRAGTEAFF	TGTGCCAGCAGCCAAGACAGGGCGGGCACTGAAGCTTTCTTT
-	TRBV12-2	TRBJ2-1	-	CASRLGRRGKYYNEQFF	TGTGCAAGTCGCTTAGGTCGGCGGGGGAAATACTACAATGAGCAGTTCTTC
-	TRBV6-6	TRBJ2-2	-	CASGRANTGELFF	TGTGCCAGCGGTAGGGCGAACACCGGGGAGCTGTTTTTT
-	TRBV7-9	TRBJ1-1	-	CASSFQPNTEAFF	TGTGCCAGCAGCTTTCAACCGAACACTGAAGCTTTCTTT
TRBD1	TRBV11-3	TRBJ2-5	-	CASSFETGDIQTQYF	TGTGCCAGCAGCTTCGAGACAGGGGACATACAGACCCAGTACTTC
-	TRBV4-1	TRBJ2-7	-	CASSKNYEQYF	TGCGCCAGCAGCAAAAACTACGAGCAGTACTTC
-	TRBV4-2	TRBJ1-4	-	CASSQAPDLRANEKLFF	TGTGCCAGCAGCCAAGCCCCAGACCTGCGGGCTAATGAAAAACTGTTTTTT
-	TRBV2	TRBJ2-7	-	CASTFQTGTYEQYF	TGTGCCAGCACGTTTCAAACTGGCACCTACGAGCAGTACTTC
TRBD2	TRBV19	TRBJ2-4	-	CASSTGLAGLIQYF	TGTGCCAGTAGTACCGGACTAGCGGGGCTCATTCAGTACTTC
TRBD2	TRBV5-5	TRBJ2-7	-	CASSWGLAESYEQYF	TGTGCCAGCAGCTGGGGACTAGCGGAGTCCTACGAGCAGTACTTC
-	TRBV5-5	TRBJ2-7	-	CASSLVHETYEQYF	TGTGCCAGCAGCTTGGTACACGAGACATACGAGCAGTACTTC
-	TRBV9	TRBJ2-1	once	CASSVGSGGWNEQFF	TGTGCCAGCAGCGTAGGATCTGGAGGGTGGAATGAGCAGTTCTTC
TRBD2	TRBV6-2/TRBV6-3	TRBJ2-7	few	CASSLVSAGGYEQYF	TGTGCCAGCAGTTTAGTGTCTGCGGGGGGCTACGAGCAGTACTTC
-	TRBV7-2	TRBJ1-2	-	CASSQERGSGGYTF	TGTGCCAGCAGCCAAGAGCGGGGTAGTGGGGGCTACACCTTC
TRBD1	TRBV19	TRBJ1-2	-	CASRQGVERYGYTF	TGTGCCAGTAGACAGGGGGTGGAGCGCTATGGCTACACCTTC
-	TRBV21-1	TRBJ1-1	few	CASSIPRDSEAFF	TGTGCCAGCAGCATCCCCCGGGACAGCGAAGCTTTCTTT
TRBD2	TRBV7-9	TRBJ2-1	-	CASKRGGNNEQFF	TGTGCCAGCAAGCGGGGGGGTAACAATGAGCAGTTCTTC
-	TRBV11-3	TRBJ2-1	-	CASSQDGGRGNEQFF	TGTGCCAGCAGCCAGGATGGAGGGCGAGGCAATGAGCAGTTCTTC
TRBD2	TRBV10-3	TRBJ2-1	few	CAISESSGLNEQFF	TGTGCCATCAGTGAGAGTAGCGGGCTCAATGAGCAGTTCTTC
TRBD1	TRBV6-5	TRBJ2-2	-	CASSWTGSNTGELFF	TGTGCCAGCAGTTGGACAGGTTCGAACACCGGGGAGCTGTTTTTT
-	TRBV10-3	TRBJ1-2	-	CAIRDGGLGGYGYTF	TGTGCCATCAGGGATGGGGGCCTAGGGGGATATGGCTACACCTTC
-	TRBV4-2	TRBJ1-3	-	CASSPKVAGNTIYF	TGTGCCAGCAGCCCGAAGGTAGCCGGAAACACCATATATTTT
-	TRBV30	TRBJ2-5	-	CAWAPHQQTQYF	TGTGCCTGGGCCCCACACCAACAGACCCAGTACTTC
-	TRBV5-6	TRBJ1-2	-	CASSSKPGQVIGYTF	TGTGCCAGCAGCTCAAAGCCGGGACAAGTAATAGGCTACACCTTC
-	TRBV14	TRBJ1-2	-	CASSQDNGYGGYTF	TGTGCCAGCAGCCAAGACAACGGGTATGGCGGCTACACCTTC
-	TRBV19	TRBJ2-3	-	CATRRRGRTDTQYF	TGTGCCACCCGAAGGAGGGGGCGCACAGATACGCAGTATTTT
TRBD1	TRBV11-1	TRBJ2-7	-	CASSIGSGGEQYF	TGTGCCAGCAGCATTGGATCAGGGGGCGAGCAGTACTTC
-	TRBV6-5	TRBJ2-5	-	CASSDPTQGGETQYF	TGTGCCAGCAGCGATCCGACACAGGGCGGGGAGACCCAGTACTTC
-	TRBV28	TRBJ2-3	-	CASTPGFGVSSTDTQYF	TGTGCCAGCACCCCGGGGTTTGGCGTATCTAGCACAGATACGCAGTATTTT
-	TRBV5-5	TRBJ2-5	-	CASSLGVGSTYQETQYF	TGTGCCAGCAGCTTGGGTGTGGGTAGCACGTACCAAGAGACCCAGTACTTC
-	TRBV12-5	TRBJ2-6	-	CASGYRNSIPLTQEINSGANVLTF	TGTGCTAGTGGTTATAGGAATTCCATCCCACTCACCCAGGAGATTAACTCTGGGGCCAACGTCCTGACTTTC
-	TRBV5-4	TRBJ1-6	-	CASSPGWGDNSPLHF	TGTGCCAGCAGCCCCGGGTGGGGGGATAATTCACCCCTCCACTTT
-	TRBV4-3	TRBJ2-1	-	CASSQVISSDEQFF	TGCGCCAGCAGCCAAGTGATATCCAGCGATGAGCAGTTCTTC
TRBD2	TRBV3-1/TRBV3-2	TRBJ2-1	-	CASSLGLAFNNEQFF	TGTGCCAGCAGCCTGGGACTAGCGTTTAACAATGAGCAGTTCTTC
-	TRBV6-6	TRBJ2-7	-	CASSYSGVNYEQYF	TGTGCCAGCAGTTACTCGGGAGTTAACTACGAGCAGTACTTC
-	TRBV12-3/TRBV12-4	TRBJ1-5	-	CASSKTEYQPQHF	TGTGCCAGCAGTAAGACAGAGTATCAGCCCCAGCATTTT
-	TRBV15	TRBJ2-1	-	CATSRGGQYNEQFF	TGTGCCACCAGCAGAGGGGGGCAATACAATGAGCAGTTCTTC
-	TRBV25-1	TRBJ1-4	-	CASQSIEGNEKLFF	TGTGCTTCGCAGTCGATCGAAGGAAATGAAAAACTGTTTTTT